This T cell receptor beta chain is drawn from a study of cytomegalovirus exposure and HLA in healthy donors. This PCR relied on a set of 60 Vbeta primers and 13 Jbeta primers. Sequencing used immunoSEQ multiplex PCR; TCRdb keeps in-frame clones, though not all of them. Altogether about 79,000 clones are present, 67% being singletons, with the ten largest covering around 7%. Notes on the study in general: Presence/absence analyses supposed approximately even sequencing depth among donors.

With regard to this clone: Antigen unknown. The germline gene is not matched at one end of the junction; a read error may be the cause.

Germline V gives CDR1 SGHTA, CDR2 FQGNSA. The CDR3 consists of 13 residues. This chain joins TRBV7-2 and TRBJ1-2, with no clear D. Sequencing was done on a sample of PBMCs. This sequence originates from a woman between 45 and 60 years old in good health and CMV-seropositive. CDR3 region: CASSLHPKYGYTF. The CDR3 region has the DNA TGTGCCAGCAGCTTACATCCTAAGTATGGCTACACCTTC.